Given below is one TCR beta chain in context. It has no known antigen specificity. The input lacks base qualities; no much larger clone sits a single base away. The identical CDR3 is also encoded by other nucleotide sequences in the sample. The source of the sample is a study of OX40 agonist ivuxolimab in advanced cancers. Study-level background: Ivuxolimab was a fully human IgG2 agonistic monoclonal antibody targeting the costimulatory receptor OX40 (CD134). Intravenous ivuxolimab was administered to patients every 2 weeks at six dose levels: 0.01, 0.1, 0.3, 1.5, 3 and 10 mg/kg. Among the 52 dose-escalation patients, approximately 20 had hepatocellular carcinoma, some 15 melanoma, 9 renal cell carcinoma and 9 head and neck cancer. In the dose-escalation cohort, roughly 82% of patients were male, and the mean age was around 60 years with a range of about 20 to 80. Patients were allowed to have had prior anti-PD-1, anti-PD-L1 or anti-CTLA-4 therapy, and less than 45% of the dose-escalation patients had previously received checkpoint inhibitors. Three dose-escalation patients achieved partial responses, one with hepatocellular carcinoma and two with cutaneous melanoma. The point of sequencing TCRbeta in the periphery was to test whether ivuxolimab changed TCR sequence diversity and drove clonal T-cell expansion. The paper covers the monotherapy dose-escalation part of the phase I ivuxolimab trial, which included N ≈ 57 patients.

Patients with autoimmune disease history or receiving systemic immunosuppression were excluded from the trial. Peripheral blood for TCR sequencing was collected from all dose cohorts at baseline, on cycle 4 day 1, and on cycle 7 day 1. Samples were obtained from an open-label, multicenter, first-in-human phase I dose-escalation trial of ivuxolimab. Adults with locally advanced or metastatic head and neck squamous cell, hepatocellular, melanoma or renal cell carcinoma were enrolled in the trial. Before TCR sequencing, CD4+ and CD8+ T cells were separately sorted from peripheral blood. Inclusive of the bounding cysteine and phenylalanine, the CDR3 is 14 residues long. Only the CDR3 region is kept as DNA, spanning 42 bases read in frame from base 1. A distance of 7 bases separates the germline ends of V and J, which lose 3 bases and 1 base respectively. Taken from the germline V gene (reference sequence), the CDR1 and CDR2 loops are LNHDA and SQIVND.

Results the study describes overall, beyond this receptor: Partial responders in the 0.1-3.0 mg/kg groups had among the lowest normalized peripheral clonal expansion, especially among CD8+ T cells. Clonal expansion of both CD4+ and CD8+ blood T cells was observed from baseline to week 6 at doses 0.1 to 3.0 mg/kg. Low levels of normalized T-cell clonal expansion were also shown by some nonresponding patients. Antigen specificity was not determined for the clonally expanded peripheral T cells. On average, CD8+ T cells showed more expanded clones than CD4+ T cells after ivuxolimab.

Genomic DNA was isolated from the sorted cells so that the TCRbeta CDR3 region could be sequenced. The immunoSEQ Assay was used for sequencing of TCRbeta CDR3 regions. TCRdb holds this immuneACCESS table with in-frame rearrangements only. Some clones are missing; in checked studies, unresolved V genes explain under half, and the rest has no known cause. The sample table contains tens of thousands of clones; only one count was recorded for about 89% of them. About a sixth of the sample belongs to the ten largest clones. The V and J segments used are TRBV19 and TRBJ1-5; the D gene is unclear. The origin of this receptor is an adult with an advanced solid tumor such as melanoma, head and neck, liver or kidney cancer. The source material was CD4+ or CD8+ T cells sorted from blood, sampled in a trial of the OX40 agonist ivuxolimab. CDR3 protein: CASSIRDSNQPQHF. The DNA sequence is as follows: TGTGCCAGTAGTATTCGCGACAGCAATCAGCCCCAGCATTTT.